These 16 T cell receptor beta chains share one sample of origin, sequenced in a study of T cells in localized non-small cell lung cancer (dated by TCRdb to between 2020 and 2021). Libraries were made using the immunoSEQ multiplex PCR assay. Sourced from immuneACCESS, this table was stored by TCRdb with only in-frame sequences that have V and J called. A share of the clones is absent; for the studies checked, an unresolved V gene accounts for under half, and the remainder has no known explanation. The sample has 30,000 or so clones on record, roughly 90% of them singletons. The ten largest clones capture 4.2% of the sample. The sample in question was peripheral blood mononuclear cells, obtained before any cancer treatment. The receptors originated from a woman aged 35-70 years with stage III lung adenocarcinoma.

This chain joins TRBV7-3 and TRBJ2-5; 8 positions agree with TRBD1. Germline CDR1 reads SGHTA; CDR2 reads FQGTGA. The CDR3 is made up of 16 amino acids. After removal of 4 bases from V and 0 bases from J, the junction contained 7 bases not matched to a gene. Here the CDR3 DNA reads TGTGCCAGCAGCTCGACAGGGGTCGTTGACCAAGAGACCCAGTACTTC. It specifies CASSSTGVVDQETQYF. Drawing the rest from reference TRBV7-3 and TRBJ2-5, the complete variable domain is GAGVSQTPSNKVTEKGKYVELRCDPISGHTALYWYRQSLGQGPEFLIYFQGTGAADDSGLPNDRFFAVRPEGSVSTLKIQRTERGDSAVYLCASSSTGVVDQETQYFGPGTRLLVL.

V gene TRBV19 combines with J gene TRBJ1-2; unclear D gene. This CDR3 region has 13 residues. Deletions cut 3 bases from V and 3 bases from J, with 8 bases between. CDR1 is LNHDA, CDR2 SQIVND, per germline (reference sequence). CDR3 amino acids: CASSIGPDYGYTF. In DNA form, the CDR3 reads TGTGCCAGTAGTATCGGTCCCGACTATGGCTACACCTTC.

The chain joins TRBV6-1 to TRBJ1-3; D is unresolved. The length of the CDR3 is 13 residues. Trimming shortened V by 10 bases and J by 2 bases, and 12 bases separated the two germline ends. Per germline, CDR1 MNHNS and CDR2 SASEGT. The CDR3 loop is CATTLSPGNTIYF. CDR3 nucleotides: TGTGCCACTACCCTTTCCCCTGGAAACACCATATATTTT.

The sample holds one count of this clone. The gene calls are TRBV10-3 and TRBJ1-5; D ambiguous. CDR3 length: 13 amino acids. V was clipped by 4 bases and J by 3 bases, with 7 bases between them. Germline V CDR1 and CDR2: ENHRY, SYGVKD. The CDR3 region is CAISVDPNQPQHF. The CDR3, as DNA: TGTGCCATCAGTGTTGATCCCAATCAGCCCCAGCATTTT.

J is TRBJ2-5 and V is TRBV5-6; perhaps TRBD1 as D (5 bases). This CDR3 comprises 14 residues. V shed 0 bases and J shed 2 bases, with 8 bases lying between them. Germline CDR1 is SGHDT and CDR2 is YYEEEE. The CDR3 protein is CASSLGRGQETQYF. For the CDR3, the DNA is TGTGCCAGCAGCTTGGGAAGGGGTCAAGAGACCCAGTACTTC.

V usage is TRBV7-9 and J usage is TRBJ2-3, with D tentatively TRBD2 (6 bases). Germline V CDR1 and CDR2: SEHNR, FQNEAQ (reference sequence). V was shortened by 5 bases and J by 4 bases, with 16 bases between the two germline ends. CDR3 length: 15 amino acids. The CDR3 here is CASSPQTRSPDTQYF. DNA for the CDR3: TGTGCCAGCAGCCCACAGACTAGATCCCCAGATACGCAGTATTTT.

The rearrangement uses TRBV18 and TRBJ2-2; 12 nucleotides line up with TRBD2. Trimming removed 3 bases from V and 0 bases from J; junction bases left unmatched: 8. Germline loops: CDR1 KGHSH, CDR2 LQKENI. This CDR3 contains 19 residues. The CDR3 nucleotides are TGTGCCAGCTCACCCACTAGCGGGGGGAGACCGACGAACACCGGGGAGCTGTTTTTT. Residues: CASSPTSGGRPTNTGELFF.

The V gene is TRBV18, the J gene TRBJ2-7; D is perhaps TRBD1 (5 bases). This CDR3 is built from 15 residues. Between the trimmed V and J ends, which lost 0 bases and 3 bases, there was a span of 12 bases. CDR1 and CDR2 from the germline V gene are KGHSH and LQKENI. The CDR3 spells CASSPPWGQGYEQYF. The CDR3, as DNA: TGTGCCAGCTCACCACCCTGGGGTCAGGGCTACGAGCAGTACTTC.

CDR3 amino acids: CSAIGLGYTF. The CDR3 DNA sequence: TGCAGTGCTATAGGGCTTGGCTACACCTTC. The chain recombines TRBV20-1 with TRBJ1-2; D remains ambiguous. Germline V gene data show CDR1 as DFQATT and CDR2 as SNEGSKA (reference sequence). V dropped 4 bases and J dropped 7 bases, with 7 bases sitting between them. The CDR3 runs to 10 residues.

V gene TRBV29-1 combines with J gene TRBJ2-1, with D tentatively TRBD1 or TRBD2 (5 bases each). V gave up 6 bases and J gave up 5 bases, with 14 bases separating them. The CDR3 runs 13 residues. CDR1 and CDR2 (germline): SQVTM, ANQGSEA. This chain's CDR3 is CSVVPGPHNEQFF. For the CDR3, the DNA is TGCAGCGTCGTGCCGGGACCCCACAATGAGCAGTTCTTC.

The J gene is TRBJ2-2, the V gene TRBV30, with TRBD2 identical over 9 bases. Germline V gene data show CDR1 as GTSNPN and CDR2 as SVGIG (reference sequence). The CDR3 covers 13 residues. For the CDR3, the DNA is TGTGCAGCTAGCGGGACCAACACCGGGGAGCTGTTTTTT. Translated, it gives CAASGTNTGELFF. Looking up the rest from reference TRBV30 and TRBJ2-2 gives the full variable domain: SQTIHQWPATLVQPVGSPLSLECTVEGTSNPNLYWYRQAAGRGLQLLFYSVGIGQISSEVPQNLSASRPQDRQFILSSKKLLLSDSGFYLCAASGTNTGELFFGEGSRLTVL.

The J gene is TRBJ2-7, the V gene TRBV6-6; D is perhaps TRBD2 (6 bases). V shed 7 bases and J shed 6 bases, with 16 bases lying between them. This CDR3 region has 13 residues. The V gene's germline CDR1 is MNHNY and CDR2 SVGAGI (reference sequence). The CDR3 DNA follows: TGTGCCAGCACTCAAGGGCTAGCGAGCGAGCAGTACTTC. This gives the protein CASTQGLASEQYF.

The chain combines TRBV5-6 with TRBJ2-2, with 11 bases aligning to TRBD2. V shed 2 bases, J shed 6 bases, and the junction held 0 bases outside the gene matches. The germline CDR1 and CDR2 sequences are SGHDT and YYEEEE. The CDR3 consists of 14 residues. This CDR3 reads CASSFSGGAGELFF. The CDR3 DNA reads as TGTGCCAGCAGCTTTAGCGGGGGGGCCGGGGAGCTGTTTTTT.

In its sample, this clone was seen once. The chain links TRBV7-3 to TRBJ1-1; D call uncertain. This CDR3 is built from 12 residues. Germline values: CDR1 SGHTA, CDR2 FQGTGA. Trimming removed 6 bases from V and 2 bases from J, with 7 bases in between. The chain's CDR3 is CASSATNTEAFF. CDR3 DNA sequence: TGTGCCAGCAGTGCTACCAACACTGAAGCTTTCTTT.

V gene TRBV18 combines with J gene TRBJ1-4; perhaps TRBD1 as D (5 bases). Trimming removed 3 bases at V and 2 bases at J, with 16 bases between. This CDR3 has 17 amino acids. Germline values: CDR1 KGHSH, CDR2 LQKENI. CDR3 nucleotide sequence: TGTGCCAGCTCACCCCGTCCGGGGGGGAGGACTAATGAAAAACTGTTTTTT. It specifies CASSPRPGGRTNEKLFF.

The chain combines TRBV4-3 with TRBJ2-3, with TRBD2 identical over 12 bases. The length of the CDR3 is 17 residues. The germline CDR1 and CDR2 sequences are LGHNA and YSLEER. Unmatched junction bases numbered 10, after V lost 0 bases and J lost 9 bases. As DNA, the CDR3 is TGCGCCAGCAGCCAAGATGTACTAGCGGGGGGAGGACGGACGCAGTATTTT. Its protein product is CASSQDVLAGGGRTQYF.